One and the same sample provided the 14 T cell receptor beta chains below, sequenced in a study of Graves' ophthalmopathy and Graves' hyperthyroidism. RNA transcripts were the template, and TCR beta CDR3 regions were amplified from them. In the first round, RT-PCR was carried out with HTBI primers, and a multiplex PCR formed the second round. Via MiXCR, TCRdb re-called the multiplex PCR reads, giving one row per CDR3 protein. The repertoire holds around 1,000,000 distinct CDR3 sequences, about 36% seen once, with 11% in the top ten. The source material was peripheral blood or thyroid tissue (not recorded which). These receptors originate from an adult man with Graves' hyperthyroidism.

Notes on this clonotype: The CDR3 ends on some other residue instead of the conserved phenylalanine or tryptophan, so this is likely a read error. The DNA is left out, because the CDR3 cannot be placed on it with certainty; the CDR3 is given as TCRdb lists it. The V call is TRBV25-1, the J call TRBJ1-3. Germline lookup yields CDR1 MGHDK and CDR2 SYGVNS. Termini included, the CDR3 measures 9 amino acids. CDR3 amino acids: CASGGRGDT.

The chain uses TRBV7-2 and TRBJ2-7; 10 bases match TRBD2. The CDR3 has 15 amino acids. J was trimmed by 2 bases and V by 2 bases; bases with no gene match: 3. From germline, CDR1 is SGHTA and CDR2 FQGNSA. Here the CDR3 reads CASSLLGTSAYEQYF. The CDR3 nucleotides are TGTGCCAGCAGCTTATTAGGGACTAGCGCCTACGAGCAGTACTTC.

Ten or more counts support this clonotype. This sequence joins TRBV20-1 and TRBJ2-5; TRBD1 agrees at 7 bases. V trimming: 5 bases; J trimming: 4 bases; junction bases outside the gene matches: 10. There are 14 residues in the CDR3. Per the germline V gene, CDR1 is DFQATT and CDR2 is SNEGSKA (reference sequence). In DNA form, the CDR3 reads TGCAGTGCTGAAGCTCCAGGGGGTGGAGAGACCCAGTACTTC. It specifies CSAEAPGGGETQYF.

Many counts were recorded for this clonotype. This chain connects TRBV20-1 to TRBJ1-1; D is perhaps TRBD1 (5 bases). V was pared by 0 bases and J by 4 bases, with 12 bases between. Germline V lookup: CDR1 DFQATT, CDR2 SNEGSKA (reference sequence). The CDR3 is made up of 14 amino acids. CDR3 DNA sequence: TGCAGTGCTAGAGATCTCAGGGAGGGCACTGAAGCTTTCTTT. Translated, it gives CSARDLREGTEAFF.

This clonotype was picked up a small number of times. This CDR3 reads CSARDSLTGRDQPQHF. CDR3 sequence (DNA): TGCAGTGCTAGAGATTCTTTGACAGGGCGGGATCAGCCCCAGCATTTT. V gene TRBV29-1 combines with J gene TRBJ1-5; TRBD1 aligns across 7 bases. CDR1 is SQVTM and CDR2 is ANQGSEA in the germline V gene. The CDR3 has 16 residues. The variable domain in full, completed from reference TRBV29-1 and TRBJ1-5, reads SAVISQKPSRDICQRGTSLTIQCQVDSQVTMMFWYRQQPGQSLTLIATANQGSEATYESGFVIDKFPISRPNLTFSTLTVSNMSPEDSSIYLCSARDSLTGRDQPQHFGDGTRLSIL.

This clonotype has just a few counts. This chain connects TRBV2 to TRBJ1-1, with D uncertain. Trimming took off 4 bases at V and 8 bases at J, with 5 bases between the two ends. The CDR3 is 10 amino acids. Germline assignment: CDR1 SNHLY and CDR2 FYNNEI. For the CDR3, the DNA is TGTGCCAGCAGTGTCCGGGAAGCTTTCTTT. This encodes CASSVREAFF.

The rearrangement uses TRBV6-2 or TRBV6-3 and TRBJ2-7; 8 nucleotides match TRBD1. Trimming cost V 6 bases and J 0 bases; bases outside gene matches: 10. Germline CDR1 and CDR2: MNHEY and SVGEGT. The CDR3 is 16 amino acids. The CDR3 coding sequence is TGTGCCAGCAGAGACAGGGGACTGCACAACTCCTACGAGCAGTACTTC. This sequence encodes CASRDRGLHNSYEQYF.

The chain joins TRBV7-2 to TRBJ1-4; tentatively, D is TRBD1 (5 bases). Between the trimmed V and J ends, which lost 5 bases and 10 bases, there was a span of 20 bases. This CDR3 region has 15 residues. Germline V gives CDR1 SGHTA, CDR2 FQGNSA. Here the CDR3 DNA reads TGTGCCAGCAGCGCCATGTTCGGCTCCCAGGGAAAACTGTTTTTT. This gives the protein CASSAMFGSQGKLFF.

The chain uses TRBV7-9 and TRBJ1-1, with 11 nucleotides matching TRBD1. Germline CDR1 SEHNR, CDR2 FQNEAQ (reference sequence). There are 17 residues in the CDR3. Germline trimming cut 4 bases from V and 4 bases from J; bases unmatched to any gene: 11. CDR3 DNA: TGTGCCAGCAGCTCCCCAATCGGGACAGGGGGGAGCACTGAAGCTTTCTTT. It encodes CASSSPIGTGGSTEAFF.

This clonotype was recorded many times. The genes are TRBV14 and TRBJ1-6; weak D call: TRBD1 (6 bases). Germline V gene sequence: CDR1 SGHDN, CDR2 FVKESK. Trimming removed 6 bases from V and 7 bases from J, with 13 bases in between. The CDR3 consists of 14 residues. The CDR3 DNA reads TGTGCCAGCAGACCCGGGACACCGAATTCACCCCTCCACTTT. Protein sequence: CASRPGTPNSPLHF. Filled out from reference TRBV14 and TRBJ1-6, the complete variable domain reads EAGVTQFPSHSVIEKGQTVTLRCDPISGHDNLYWYRRVMGKEIKFLLHFVKESKQDESGMPNNRFLAERTGGTYSTLKVQPAELEDSGVYFCASRPGTPNSPLHFGNGTRLTVT.

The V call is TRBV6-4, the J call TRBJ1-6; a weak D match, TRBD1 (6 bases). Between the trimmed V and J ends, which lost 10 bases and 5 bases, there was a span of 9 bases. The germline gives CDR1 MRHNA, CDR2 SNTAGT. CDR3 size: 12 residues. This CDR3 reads CANREDNSPLHF. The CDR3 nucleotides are TGTGCCAACAGGGAAGATAATTCACCCCTCCACTTT.

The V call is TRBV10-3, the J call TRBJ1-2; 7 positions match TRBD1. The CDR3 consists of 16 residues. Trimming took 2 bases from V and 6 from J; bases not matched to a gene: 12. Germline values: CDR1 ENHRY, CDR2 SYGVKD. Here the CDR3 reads CAISETRQGGADGYTF. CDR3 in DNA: TGTGCCATCAGTGAGACACGACAGGGAGGGGCGGATGGCTACACCTTC.

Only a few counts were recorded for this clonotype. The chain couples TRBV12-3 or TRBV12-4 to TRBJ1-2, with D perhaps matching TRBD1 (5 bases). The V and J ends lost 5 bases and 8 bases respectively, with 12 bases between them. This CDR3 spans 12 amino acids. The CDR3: CASSGTRWGYTF. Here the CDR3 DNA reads TGTGCCAGCAGTGGGACCAGGTGGGGCTACACCTTC.

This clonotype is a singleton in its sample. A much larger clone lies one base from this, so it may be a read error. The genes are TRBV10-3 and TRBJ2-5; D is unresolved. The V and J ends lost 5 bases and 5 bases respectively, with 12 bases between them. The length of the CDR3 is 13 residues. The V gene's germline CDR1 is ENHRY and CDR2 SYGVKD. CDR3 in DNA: TGTGCCATCAGTTACTCCCCCCGCGAGACCCAGTACTTC. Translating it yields CAISYSPRETQYF.